These 26 T cell receptor beta chains originate from one sample sequenced in a study of OX40 agonist ivuxolimab in advanced cancers. The repertoire was sequenced with immunoSEQ multiplex PCR; TCRdb's copy has only in-frame clones and lacks some. The profile shows some 98,000 clones, roughly 80% of them singletons. The sequences come from CD4+ or CD8+ T cells sorted from blood, collected in a trial of the OX40 agonist ivuxolimab. These receptors came from an adult with an advanced solid tumor such as melanoma, head and neck, liver or kidney cancer.

This clone has just a few counts. The chain has TRBV5-1 and TRBJ1-1, with TRBD1 matching 8 bases. The CDR3 is 16 residues long. The germline CDR1 and CDR2 sequences are SGHRS and YFSETQ. Unmatched junction bases numbered 8, after V lost 4 bases and J lost 0 bases. The CDR3, as DNA: TGCGCCAGCAGCCCTCGGACAGGGAACATGAACACTGAAGCTTTCTTT. It encodes CASSPRTGNMNTEAFF. The variable domain in full, with the rest retrieved from reference TRBV5-1 and TRBJ1-1, is KAGVTQTPRYLIKTRGQQVTLSCSPISGHRSVSWYQQTPGQGLQFLFEYFSETQRNKGNFPGRFSGRQFSNSRSEMNVSTLELGDSALYLCASSPRTGNMNTEAFFGQGTRLTVV.

The J gene is TRBJ2-5, the V gene TRBV7-9, with 11 nucleotides matching TRBD2. Germline V gene lookup returns CDR1 SEHNR and CDR2 FQNEAQ (reference sequence). The CDR3 is 17 residues long. V was pared by 4 bases and J by 3 bases, with 10 bases of the junction left unmatched. DNA of the CDR3: TGTGCCAGCAGCTACCTCGCTAGCGGGGGGTCAAAAGAGACCCAGTACTTC. Its translation is CASSYLASGGSKETQYF.

CDR3 DNA sequence: TGTGCCAGCAGCTTGAGGGCTAGCGGGAGTACAGAGACCCAGTACTTC. Translation gives CASSLRASGSTETQYF. The rearrangement joins TRBV11-2 to TRBJ2-5, with 10 bases fitting TRBD2. The germline gives CDR1 SGHAT, CDR2 FQNNGV. Trimming at V came to 3 bases and at J to 4 bases, leaving 8 bases not matched to a gene. The CDR3 has 16 amino acids.

The table lists this clone with a few counts. This rearrangement joins TRBV6-5 to TRBJ1-5; D is possibly TRBD1 (6 bases). The germline V and J ends were trimmed by 5 bases and 11 bases, with 16 bases remaining between them. This CDR3 has 13 amino acids. Germline CDR1 reads MNHEY; CDR2 reads SVGAGI. The chain's CDR3 is CASSTHREGSQHF. DNA for the CDR3: TGTGCCAGCAGTACCCACAGGGAGGGTTCCCAGCATTTT.

The table lists this clone with a count of one. The chain couples TRBV6-1 to TRBJ2-1; D not certain. V gave up 6 bases and J gave up 7 bases, with 13 bases separating them. Germline loops: CDR1 MNHNS, CDR2 SASEGT. This CDR3 is built from 13 residues. CDR3 region: CASSPRSPNEQFF. In DNA form, the CDR3 reads TGTGCCAGCAGCCCCCGCAGCCCGAATGAGCAGTTCTTC.

The V call is TRBV9, the J call TRBJ1-2; 7 bases are a match to TRBD1. CDR1 is SGDLS, CDR2 YYNGEE, per germline. The CDR3 totals 15 residues. V lost 0 bases to trimming and J lost 8 bases; unmatched junction nucleotides: 10. CDR3 DNA: TGTGCCAGCAGCGTAGATCTAGGACAGGCGGGCGGCTACACCTTC. It encodes CASSVDLGQAGGYTF.

This chain uses TRBV4-3 with TRBJ2-7; TRBD1 matches 10 bases. The germline V gene has CDR1 LGHNA and CDR2 YSLEER. V lost 3 bases, J lost 3 bases, and 8 bases stayed unmatched. The CDR3 runs 16 residues. CDR3 nucleotide sequence: TGCGCCAGCAGCCAGGAACCGGGACAGGGGTTCTACGAGCAGTACTTC. Residues: CASSQEPGQGFYEQYF.

This clone was detected only a few times. The V call is TRBV7-9, the J call TRBJ1-6; D not resolved. The germline V and J ends were trimmed by 2 bases and 10 bases, with 9 bases remaining between them. The CDR3 spans 13 residues. Germline V gene lookup returns CDR1 SEHNR and CDR2 FQNEAQ (reference sequence). The CDR3 sequence: CASSLTRLSPLHF. DNA for the CDR3: TGTGCCAGCAGCTTAACCCGCCTCTCACCCCTCCACTTT.

This clone has a handful of counts. The chain employs TRBV5-6 and TRBJ2-2; D might be TRBD1 (7 bases). The CDR3 is 16 amino acids. V lost 4 bases, J lost 16 bases, and 29 bases lay in between. CDR1 is SGHDT and CDR2 is YYEEEE in the germline V gene. CDR3 protein: CASSRNRGTLVRDRFF. The CDR3 bases are TGTGCCAGCAGCCGCAACAGGGGCACACTGGTGCGGGATAGGTTTTTT.

The CDR3 sequence is CASSYDRGPGNTIYF. Here the CDR3 DNA reads TGTGCCAGCAGCTACGACAGGGGGCCTGGAAACACCATATATTTT. The chain employs TRBV7-9 and TRBJ1-3; 10 positions agree with TRBD1. In germline, CDR1 is SEHNR, CDR2 FQNEAQ (reference sequence). Germline trimming cut 4 bases from V and 2 bases from J; bases unmatched to any gene: 2. The length of the CDR3 is 15 residues. Complete variable domain (other parts from reference TRBV7-9 and TRBJ1-3): DTGVSQNPRHKITKRGQNVTFRCDPISEHNRLYWYRQTLGQGPEFLTYFQNEAQLEKSRLLSDRFSAERPKGSFSTLEIQRTEQGDSAMYLCASSYDRGPGNTIYFGEGSWLTVV.

The V gene is TRBV21-1, the J gene TRBJ1-2; whether TRBD1, the table's D call, matches the DNA was not checked. TRBV21-1 is marked as a pseudogene. The CDR3 runs 14 residues. The CDR3 is CASINRGRNYGYTF. The DNA for the CDR3 is TGTGCCAGCATCAACAGGGGGCGGAACTATGGCTACACCTTC.

This clone was detected a few times. The rearrangement uses TRBV27 and TRBJ1-2, with D tentatively TRBD1 (6 bases). CDR3 length: 17 amino acids. Germline CDR1 is MNHEY and CDR2 is SMNVEV (reference sequence). The V end lost 5 bases, the J end lost 4 bases, and 23 bases lay between the germline ends. The CDR3 DNA sequence: TGTGCCAGCAGTAAAACAGGAGTAAAGGGAGGGGGCTATGGCTACACCTTC. This translates into CASSKTGVKGGGYGYTF.

The rearrangement uses TRBV19 and TRBJ2-3, with a weak D call TRBD1 (5 bases). This CDR3 has 12 residues. CDR1 is LNHDA and CDR2 is SQIVND in the germline V gene (reference sequence). With 9 bases removed from V and 8 bases from J, the gap between germline ends came to 15 bases. The CDR3, as DNA: TGTGCCAGCGGAGAGAAGGGGCCTACGCAGTATTTT. Its translation: CASGEKGPTQYF.

CDR3 amino acids: CASSLAGGSYEQYF. The CDR3 DNA reads TGCGCCAGCAGCTTGGCGGGGGGAAGCTACGAGCAGTACTTC. The chain combines TRBV5-1 with TRBJ2-7; 7 nucleotides match TRBD2. The CDR3 is made up of 14 amino acids. The junction had 3 bases not matched to a gene; V was cut back by 0 bases and J by 3 bases. Per germline, CDR1 SGHRS and CDR2 YFSETQ.

The V gene is TRBV7-9, the J gene TRBJ1-3; no reliable D call. Between the trimmed V and J ends, which lost 5 bases and 0 bases, there was a span of 17 bases. From germline, CDR1 is SEHNR and CDR2 FQNEAQ (reference sequence). The CDR3 has 17 amino acids. CDR3 nucleotides: TGTGCCAGCAGCGCCGGACGGCTCTTCGGCTCTGGAAACACCATATATTTT. This sequence encodes CASSAGRLFGSGNTIYF.

The chain recombines TRBV19 with TRBJ1-2; D uncertain. The CDR3 extends over 13 amino acids. Trimming left V 9 bases short and J 3 bases short, with 14 bases between. CDR1 LNHDA and CDR2 SQIVND come from the germline V gene (reference sequence). The CDR3 is CARGRNRHYGYTF. The CDR3 nucleotides are TGTGCCAGAGGGAGGAATCGACACTATGGCTACACCTTC.

The CDR3 nucleotides read TGTGCCAGCAACAACCACAGGAATTCCTACAATGAGCAGTTCTTC. Translated, it gives CASNNHRNSYNEQFF. This chain joins TRBV6-5 and TRBJ2-1; maybe TRBD1 (5 bases). With 7 bases removed from V and 1 base from J, the gap between germline ends came to 14 bases. Germline V gene sequence: CDR1 MNHEY, CDR2 SVGAGI. This CDR3 has 15 amino acids.

J is TRBJ2-1 and V is TRBV11-2; D remains unclear. This CDR3 region has 13 residues. V lost 0 bases, J lost 8 bases, and 8 bases lay in between. Per germline, CDR1 SGHAT and CDR2 FQNNGV. CDR3: CASSLDLRYEQFF. CDR3 coding DNA: TGTGCCAGCAGCTTAGATTTGAGATATGAGCAGTTCTTC.

J is TRBJ2-5 and V is TRBV11-2, with 10 bases lining up with TRBD2. This CDR3 region has 17 residues. The junction had 8 bases not matched to a gene; V was cut back by 3 bases and J by 1 base. Germline CDR1 SGHAT, CDR2 FQNNGV. The CDR3 nucleotides read TGTGCCAGCAGCTTGACCCGTCTAGCGGGGGCCCAAGAGACCCAGTACTTC. Translating gives CASSLTRLAGAQETQYF.

The chain recombines TRBV19 with TRBJ1-5; D is unclear. With 5 bases removed from V and 5 bases from J, the gap between germline ends came to 19 bases. CDR3 size: 16 residues. Germline V gene sequence: CDR1 LNHDA, CDR2 SQIVND (reference sequence). The CDR3 sequence is CASSLRSWTVDQPQHF. The CDR3 DNA reads as TGTGCCAGTAGTCTCCGGTCGTGGACGGTTGATCAGCCCCAGCATTTT.

The chain is built from TRBV27 and TRBJ2-7, with D possibly being TRBD2 (6 bases). The CDR3 contains 17 residues. Germline lookup yields CDR1 MNHEY and CDR2 SMNVEV (reference sequence). The V end was cut by 5 bases, the J end by 0 bases, with 20 bases between. The CDR3 region is CASSPDVGGIASYEQYF. The CDR3, as DNA: TGTGCCAGCAGTCCCGATGTAGGAGGGATCGCCTCCTACGAGCAGTACTTC.

The chain combines TRBV5-1 with TRBJ2-3, with TRBD2 matching over 10 bases. Trimming cost V 7 bases and J 2 bases; bases outside gene matches: 4. The CDR3 extends over 14 amino acids. Germline values: CDR1 SGHRS, CDR2 YFSETQ. The CDR3 nucleotides read TGCGCCAGCTCAGCGGGGGGGAACACAGATACGCAGTATTTT. Amino acid sequence: CASSAGGNTDTQYF.

The gene calls are TRBV7-3 and TRBJ2-2, with D tentatively TRBD2 (6 bases). The CDR3 has 15 residues. V was cut by 5 bases and J by 4 bases, with 14 bases left in between. Germline assignment: CDR1 SGHTA and CDR2 FQGTGA. CDR3 DNA: TGTGCCAGCAGCCGAATGGGGGGAGGCACCGGGGAGCTGTTTTTT. Its protein is CASSRMGGGTGELFF.

The V and J genes are TRBV5-1 and TRBJ2-3; D might be TRBD1 (5 bases). Germline CDR1 is SGHRS and CDR2 is YFSETQ. The CDR3 extends over 15 amino acids. Trimming took 0 bases from V and 0 from J, leaving 8 bases between them. In DNA, the CDR3 is TGCGCCAGCAGCTTGGGTCAGGGTAGCACAGATACGCAGTATTTT. It codes for CASSLGQGSTDTQYF.

This clone was seen a handful of times. The rearrangement uses TRBV21-1 and TRBJ1-5; the table's D call, TRBD1, was not checked against the DNA. TRBV21-1 is reported as a pseudogene. The CDR3 extends over 15 amino acids. CDR3 amino acids: CASSSGTGDVQPQHF. The DNA for the CDR3 is TGTGCCAGCAGCTCCGGGACAGGGGATGTCCAGCCCCAGCATTTT.

The chain uses TRBV5-6 and TRBJ2-3, with no clear D. Germline CDR1 and CDR2: SGHDT and YYEEEE. The germline V and J ends were trimmed by 3 bases and 2 bases, with 7 bases remaining between them. The length of the CDR3 is 13 residues. CDR3 in amino acids: CASSSGFTDTQYF. The CDR3 nucleotides read TGTGCCAGCAGCTCCGGCTTCACAGATACGCAGTATTTT.